The T cell receptor beta chain under discussion was sequenced for a study of cytomegalovirus exposure and HLA in healthy donors. TCRdb's copy holds only in-frame clones and misses some; the assay was immunoSEQ multiplex PCR. Of roughly 90,000 clones in the sample, around 85% were seen once. The V gene end was trimmed by 2 bases and the J gene end by 3 bases; junction bases not matched to a gene: 8. This CDR3 has 16 amino acids. The V gene's germline CDR1 is SNHLY and CDR2 FYNNEI. There are many counts of this clone. The clonotype originates from a man between 18 and 29 years old in good health and CMV-seropositive. The sequencing sample was made of PBMCs. This chain connects TRBV2 to TRBJ2-7; 9 bases are a match to TRBD1. The CDR3 nucleotides are TGTGCCAGCAGTGAAAGGCGGACAGGGGCAAACTACGAGCAGTACTTC. The encoded protein is CASSERRTGANYEQYF. The variable domain in full, completed from reference TRBV2 and TRBJ2-7, reads EPEVTQTPSHQVTQMGQEVILRCVPISNHLYFYWYRQILGQKVEFLVSFYNNEISEKSEIFDDQFSVERPDGSNFTLKIRSTKLEDSAMYFCASSERRTGANYEQYFGPGTRLTVT.